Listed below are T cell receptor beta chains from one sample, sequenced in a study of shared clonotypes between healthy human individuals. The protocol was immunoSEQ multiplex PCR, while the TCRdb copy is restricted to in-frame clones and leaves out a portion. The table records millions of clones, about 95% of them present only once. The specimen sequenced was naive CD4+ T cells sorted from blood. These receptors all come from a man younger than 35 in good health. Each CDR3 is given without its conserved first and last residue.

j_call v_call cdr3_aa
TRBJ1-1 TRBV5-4 ASSRVGNTEAF
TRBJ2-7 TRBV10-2 ASSEARGYEQY
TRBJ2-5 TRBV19 ASSTGAETQY
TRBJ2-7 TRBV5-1 ASSVDGSTSYEQY
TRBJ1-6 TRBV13 ASTLGSYNSPLH
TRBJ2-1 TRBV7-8 ASSPGASGRPYNEQF
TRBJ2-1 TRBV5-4 ASSQQGGNEQF
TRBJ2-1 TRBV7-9 ASTSPLASGFNEQF
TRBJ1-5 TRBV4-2 ASSQTGGGQPQH
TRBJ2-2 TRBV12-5 ASGVRGERDTGELF
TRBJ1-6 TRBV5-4 ASSLQASKNSPLH
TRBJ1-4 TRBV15 ATSRDTNEKLF
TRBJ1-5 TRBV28 ASRQGGEGNQPQH
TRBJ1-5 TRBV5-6 ASSLSGVQQPQH
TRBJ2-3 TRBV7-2 ASSLNGAGAGDTQY
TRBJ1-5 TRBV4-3 ASSQSLGTLSNQPQH
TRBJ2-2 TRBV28 ASSFGTSGVGGELF
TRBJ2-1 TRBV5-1 ASSLGLAADNEQF
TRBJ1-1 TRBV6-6 ASSYPGAEAF
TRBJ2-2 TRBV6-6 ASRRQGANTGELF
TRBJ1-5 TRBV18 ASSPGNQPQH
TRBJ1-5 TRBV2 ASSLDRGNQPQH
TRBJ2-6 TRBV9 ASSVETGQGRSGANVLT